Described below is a single T cell receptor (beta chain) sequence and its context. Antigen specificity is unknown. Trimming left V 4 bases short and J 3 bases short, with 12 bases between. This CDR3 has 15 amino acids. Germline values: CDR1 MNHEY, CDR2 SMNVEV (reference sequence). The repertoire was sequenced with immunoSEQ multiplex PCR; TCRdb's copy has only in-frame clones and lacks some. In the table there are about 140,000 clones, approximately 86% of which are singletons. The record originates from a study of cytomegalovirus exposure and HLA in healthy donors. Study-wide findings and caveats: Usually a TCR sequence was rare, but some public TCRs were found in many donors. It was approximately 160 TCR beta chains that were listed as cytomegalovirus-associated. Later, an analysis found that TCR clusters from the first cohort tended to co-occur in the roughly 110 validation repertoires.

This TCR was recovered from a young woman in good health and CMV-seropositive. This sequence joins TRBV27 and TRBJ2-2, with a tentative D call TRBD2 (6 bases). Input material: PBMCs. The CDR3 sequence is CASSYARRDTGELFF. The CDR3 region has the DNA TGTGCCAGCAGTTACGCCCGGAGGGACACCGGGGAGCTGTTTTTT.